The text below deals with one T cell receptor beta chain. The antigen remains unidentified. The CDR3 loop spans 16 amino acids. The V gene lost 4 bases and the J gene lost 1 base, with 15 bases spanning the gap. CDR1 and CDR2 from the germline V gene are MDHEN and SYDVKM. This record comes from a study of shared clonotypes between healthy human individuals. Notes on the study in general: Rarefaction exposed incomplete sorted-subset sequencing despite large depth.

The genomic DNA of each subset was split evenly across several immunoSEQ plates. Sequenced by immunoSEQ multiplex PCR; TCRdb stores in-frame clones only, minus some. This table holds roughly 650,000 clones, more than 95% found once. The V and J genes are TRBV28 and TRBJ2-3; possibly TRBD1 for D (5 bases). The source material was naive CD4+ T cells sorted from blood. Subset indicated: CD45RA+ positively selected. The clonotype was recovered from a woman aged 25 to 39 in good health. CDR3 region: CASSSENGHGTDTQYF. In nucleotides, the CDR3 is TGTGCCAGCAGTTCCGAAAACGGACACGGCACAGATACGCAGTATTTT.